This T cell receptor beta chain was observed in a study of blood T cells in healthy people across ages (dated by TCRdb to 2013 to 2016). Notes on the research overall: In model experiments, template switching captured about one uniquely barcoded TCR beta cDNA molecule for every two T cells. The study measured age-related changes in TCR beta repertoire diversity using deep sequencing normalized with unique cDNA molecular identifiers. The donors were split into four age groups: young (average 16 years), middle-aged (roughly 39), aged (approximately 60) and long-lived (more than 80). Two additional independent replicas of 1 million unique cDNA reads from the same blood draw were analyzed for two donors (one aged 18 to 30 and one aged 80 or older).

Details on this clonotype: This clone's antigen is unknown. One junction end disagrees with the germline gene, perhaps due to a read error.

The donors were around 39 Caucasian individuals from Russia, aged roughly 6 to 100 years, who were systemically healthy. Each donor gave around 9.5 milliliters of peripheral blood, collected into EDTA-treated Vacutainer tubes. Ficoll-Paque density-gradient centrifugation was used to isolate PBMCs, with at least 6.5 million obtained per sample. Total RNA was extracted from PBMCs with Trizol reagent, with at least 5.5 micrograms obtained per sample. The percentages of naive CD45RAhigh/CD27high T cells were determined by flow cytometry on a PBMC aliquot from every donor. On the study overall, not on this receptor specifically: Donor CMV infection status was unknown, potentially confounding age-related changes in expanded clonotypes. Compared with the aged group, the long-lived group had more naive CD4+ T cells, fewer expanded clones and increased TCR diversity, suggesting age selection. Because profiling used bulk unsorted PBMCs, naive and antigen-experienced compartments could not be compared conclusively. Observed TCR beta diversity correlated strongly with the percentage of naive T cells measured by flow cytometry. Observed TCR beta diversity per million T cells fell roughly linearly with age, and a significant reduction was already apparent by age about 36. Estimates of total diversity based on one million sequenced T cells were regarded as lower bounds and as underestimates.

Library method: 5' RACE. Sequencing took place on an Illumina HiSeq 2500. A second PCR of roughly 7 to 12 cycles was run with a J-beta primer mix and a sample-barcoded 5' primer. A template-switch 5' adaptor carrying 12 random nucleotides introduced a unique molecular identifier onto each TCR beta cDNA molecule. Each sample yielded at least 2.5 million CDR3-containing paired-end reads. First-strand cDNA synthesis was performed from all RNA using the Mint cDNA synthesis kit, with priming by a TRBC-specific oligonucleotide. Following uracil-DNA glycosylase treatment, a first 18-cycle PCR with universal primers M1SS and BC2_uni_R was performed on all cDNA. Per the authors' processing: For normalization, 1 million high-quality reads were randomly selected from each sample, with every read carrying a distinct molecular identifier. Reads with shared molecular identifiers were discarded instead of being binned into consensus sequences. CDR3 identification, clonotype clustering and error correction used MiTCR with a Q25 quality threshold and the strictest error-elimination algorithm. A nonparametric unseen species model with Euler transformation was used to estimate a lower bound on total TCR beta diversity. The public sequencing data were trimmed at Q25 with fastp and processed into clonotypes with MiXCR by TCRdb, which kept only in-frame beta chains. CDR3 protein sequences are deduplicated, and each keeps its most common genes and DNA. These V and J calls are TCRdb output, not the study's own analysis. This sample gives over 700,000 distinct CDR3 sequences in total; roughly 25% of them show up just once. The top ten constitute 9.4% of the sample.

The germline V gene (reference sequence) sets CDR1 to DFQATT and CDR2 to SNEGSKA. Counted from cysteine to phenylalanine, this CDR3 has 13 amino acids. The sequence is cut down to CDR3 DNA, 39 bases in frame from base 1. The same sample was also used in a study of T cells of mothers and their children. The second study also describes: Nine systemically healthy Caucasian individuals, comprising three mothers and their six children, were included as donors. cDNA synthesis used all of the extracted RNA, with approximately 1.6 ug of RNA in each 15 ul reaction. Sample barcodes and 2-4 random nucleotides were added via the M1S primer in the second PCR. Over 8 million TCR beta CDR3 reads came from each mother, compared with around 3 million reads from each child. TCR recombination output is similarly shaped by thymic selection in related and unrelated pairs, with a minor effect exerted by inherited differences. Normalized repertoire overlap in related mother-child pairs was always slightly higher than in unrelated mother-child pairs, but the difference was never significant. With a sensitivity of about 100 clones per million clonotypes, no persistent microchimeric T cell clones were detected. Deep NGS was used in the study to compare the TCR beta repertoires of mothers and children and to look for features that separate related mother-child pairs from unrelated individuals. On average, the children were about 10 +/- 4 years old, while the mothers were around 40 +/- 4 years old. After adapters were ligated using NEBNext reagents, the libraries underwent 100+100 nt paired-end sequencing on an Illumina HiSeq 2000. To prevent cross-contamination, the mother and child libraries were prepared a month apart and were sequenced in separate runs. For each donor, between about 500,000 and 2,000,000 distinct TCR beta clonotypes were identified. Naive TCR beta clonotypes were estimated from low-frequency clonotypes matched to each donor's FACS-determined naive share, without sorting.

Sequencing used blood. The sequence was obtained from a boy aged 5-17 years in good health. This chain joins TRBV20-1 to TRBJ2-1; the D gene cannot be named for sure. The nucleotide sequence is TGCAGTGCTAGAGGACGATCCTACAATGAGCGGTTCTTC. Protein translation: CSARGRSYNERFF.